The subject of this entry is one TCR beta chain. This sample stems from a study of control samples from healthy donors and cancer patients. The table came from immunoSEQ multiplex PCR; TCRdb's copy has only in-frame clones and leaves some out. The sample lists 25,000 to 30,000 clones; around nine tenths were seen once. The ends lost 4 bases at V and 1 base at J; junction bases unmatched: 7. Looked up from germline, CDR1 is SGHRS and CDR2 is YFSETQ. The CDR3 runs to 18 residues. This sequence originates from a middle-aged woman with lung cancer. Sequenced sample: PBMCs. The chain recombines TRBV5-1 with TRBJ2-3, with 15 positions matching TRBD2. In DNA form, the CDR3 reads TGCGCCAGCAGCGCCGGGGGACTAGCGGGGGGCGGCACAGATACGCAGTATTTT. Protein: CASSAGGLAGGGTDTQYF.